A single sample gave rise to the 29 T cell receptor beta chains below, sequenced in a study of blood T cell repertoires in COVID-19. Repertoires were generated with immunoSEQ multiplex PCR, while TCRdb's copy carries only in-frame clones and drops some. The sample gives approximately 55,000 clones, about nine tenths of which show up once; approximately 6.2% is in the top ten. Sequencing was performed on peripheral blood. The receptors originated from a man in his forties with acute or convalescent COVID-19.

The chain uses TRBV12-5 and TRBJ1-1; 7 nucleotides match TRBD1. CDR3 length equals 19 residues. In germline, CDR1 is LGHNT, CDR2 FRNRAP. With 2 bases clipped from V and 1 base from J, the junction kept 16 bases outside the gene matches. As DNA, the CDR3 is TGTGCTAGTGGTTTGAGCTTAGGGACAGCCTTCGGGAGGAACACTGAAGCTTTCTTT. It is translated as CASGLSLGTAFGRNTEAFF.

The rearrangement links TRBV7-8 to TRBJ1-2; weak D call: TRBD1 (5 bases). This CDR3 spans 13 amino acids. Trimming took 7 bases from V and 1 from J, leaving 10 bases between them. Looked up from germline, CDR1 is SGHVS and CDR2 is FQNEAQ. CDR3 protein: CASTGGDNYGYTF. The DNA for the CDR3 is TGTGCCAGCACCGGGGGGGATAACTATGGCTACACCTTC.

The rearrangement links TRBV10-3 to TRBJ1-5; 7 bases agree with TRBD1. The V and J ends lost 2 bases and 6 bases, in that order; junction bases with no gene match: 7. Germline V CDR1 and CDR2: ENHRY, SYGVKD. This CDR3 has 15 residues. The CDR3 reads CAISERSGGFQPQHF. CDR3 nucleotides: TGTGCCATCAGTGAGAGGTCAGGGGGTTTTCAGCCCCAGCATTTT.

V and J are TRBV4-3 and TRBJ2-7; TRBD1 is a possible D gene (5 bases). V was cut by 4 bases and J by 6 bases, with 13 bases left in between. The CDR3 runs to 13 residues. CDR1 is LGHNA and CDR2 is YSLEER in the germline V gene. CDR3 sequence (DNA): TGCGCCAGCAGCCTCCAAGGGGCAAGCGAGCAGTACTTC. Translating it yields CASSLQGASEQYF.

The rearrangement links TRBV10-3 to TRBJ2-7, with 7 bases lining up with TRBD1. With 0 bases clipped from V and 5 bases from J, the junction kept 13 bases outside the gene matches. The germline gives CDR1 ENHRY, CDR2 SYGVKD. This CDR3 contains 17 residues. For the CDR3, the DNA is TGTGCCATCAGTGAGTCGATTTCGACAGGGCGTTTTGACGAGCAGTACTTC. Its translation is CAISESISTGRFDEQYF.

CDR3 amino acids: CASSQETGRNTGELFF. The CDR3 nucleotides are TGTGCCAGCAGCCAAGAAACCGGGAGAAACACCGGGGAGCTGTTTTTT. The chain employs TRBV14 and TRBJ2-2; possible D gene TRBD2, 6 bases. CDR3 length: 16 residues. From germline, CDR1 is SGHDN and CDR2 FVKESK. V lost 0 bases to trimming and J lost 2 bases, with 10 bases between them.

The J gene is TRBJ2-7, the V gene TRBV3-1 (or the pseudogene TRBV3-2), with 9 bases lining up with TRBD1. The J segment lost 7 bases and the V segment lost 2 bases, leaving 6 bases of the junction unmatched. This CDR3 is 14 amino acids long. The germline V gene encodes CDR1 LGHDT and CDR2 YNNKEL (reference sequence). CDR3 sequence (DNA): TGTGCCAGCAGCCAAAGGACAGGGGCTTGGGAGCAGTACTTC. As protein: CASSQRTGAWEQYF.

The V gene is TRBV7-9, the J gene TRBJ1-1; D ambiguous. Deletions cut 4 bases from V and 0 bases from J, with 6 bases between. This CDR3 contains 13 residues. CDR1 and CDR2 from the germline V gene are SEHNR and FQNEAQ (reference sequence). The CDR3 spells CASSSYMNTEAFF. The CDR3, as DNA: TGTGCCAGCAGCTCCTATATGAACACTGAAGCTTTCTTT.

The chain is built from TRBV5-1 and TRBJ2-3; tentative D call: TRBD2 (7 bases). This CDR3 spans 16 amino acids. Germline CDR1 SGHRS, CDR2 YFSETQ. Trimming stripped 4 bases from V and 5 bases from J, with 20 bases between. CDR3 sequence: CASSRLGGAAGDTQYF. The CDR3 coding sequence is TGCGCCAGCAGCCGCCTAGGGGGGGCGGCGGGAGATACGCAGTATTTT.

This rearrangement joins TRBV5-1 to TRBJ2-1, with 11 positions matching TRBD1. J lost 7 bases, V lost 3 bases, and 6 bases had no gene match. The CDR3 contains 15 residues. The germline gives CDR1 SGHRS, CDR2 YFSETQ. CDR3 region: CASSSRDRGRNEQFF. The CDR3 bases are TGCGCCAGCAGCTCCCGGGACAGGGGGAGGAATGAGCAGTTCTTC. Combining the CDR3 with reference TRBV5-1 and TRBJ2-1 gives the whole variable domain KAGVTQTPRYLIKTRGQQVTLSCSPISGHRSVSWYQQTPGQGLQFLFEYFSETQRNKGNFPGRFSGRQFSNSRSEMNVSTLELGDSALYLCASSSRDRGRNEQFFGPGTRLTVL.

V gene TRBV30 combines with J gene TRBJ1-1; tentative D call: TRBD1 (5 bases). V shed 0 bases and J shed 5 bases, with 10 bases lying between them. The CDR3 spans 13 residues. The V gene's germline CDR1 is GTSNPN and CDR2 SVGIG (reference sequence). The CDR3 here is CAWSVTDKTEAFF. The CDR3 DNA follows: TGTGCCTGGAGTGTGACAGACAAAACTGAAGCTTTCTTT.

Written as DNA, the CDR3 is TGTGCCAGCAAATGGGGGGACGGACATAATTCACCCCTCCACTTT. Translation: CASKWGDGHNSPLHF. The chain has TRBV27 and TRBJ1-6; D perhaps matches TRBD1 (5 bases). Deletions cut 7 bases from V and 5 bases from J, with 15 bases between. The CDR3 covers 15 residues. Germline CDR1 is MNHEY and CDR2 is SMNVEV (reference sequence).

The CDR3 DNA reads TGTGCCAGTAGTACCCAAGGGGTCGGCACAGATACGCAGTATTTT. As protein: CASSTQGVGTDTQYF. V gene TRBV19 combines with J gene TRBJ2-3; a possible D gene is TRBD1 (5 bases). The CDR3 runs 15 residues. The germline V gene has CDR1 LNHDA and CDR2 SQIVND (reference sequence). V gave up 4 bases and J gave up 1 base, with 12 bases separating them.

The rearrangement joins TRBV7-9 to TRBJ2-2; 9 bases are a match to TRBD1. CDR1 is SEHNR, CDR2 FQNEAQ, per germline (reference sequence). This CDR3 region has 17 residues. V shed 5 bases and J 5 bases; nucleotides not matched to a gene: 12. CDR3 protein: CASSRTPGQGITGELFF. CDR3 DNA sequence: TGTGCCAGCAGCCGAACCCCGGGACAGGGAATAACCGGGGAGCTGTTTTTT.

This clone was detected only once. V usage is TRBV9 and J usage is TRBJ1-5, with a possible D match to TRBD1 (5 bases). Trimming took 3 bases from V and 0 from J, leaving 7 bases between them. This CDR3 spans 14 amino acids. CDR1 SGDLS and CDR2 YYNGEE come from the germline V gene. The CDR3 region has the DNA TGTGCCAGCAGCGGACAGAATAGCAATCAGCCCCAGCATTTT. Its protein product is CASSGQNSNQPQHF.

The CDR3 DNA sequence: TGCAGCGTAAAGGGGGTAGGGACTGAAGCTTTCTTT. Its protein is CSVKGVGTEAFF. This chain links TRBV29-1 with TRBJ1-1, with D maybe TRBD1 (6 bases). Germline assignment: CDR1 SQVTM and CDR2 ANQGSEA. Trimming took off 6 bases at V and 5 bases at J, with 13 bases between the two ends. The length of the CDR3 is 12 residues. The whole variable domain, filled in from reference TRBV29-1 and TRBJ1-1, reads SAVISQKPSRDICQRGTSLTIQCQVDSQVTMMFWYRQQPGQSLTLIATANQGSEATYESGFVIDKFPISRPNLTFSTLTVSNMSPEDSSIYLCSVKGVGTEAFFGQGTRLTVV.

This clone is a singleton in its sample. V gene TRBV25-1 combines with J gene TRBJ1-4; D unresolved. The CDR3 length is 15 residues. The germline V and J ends were trimmed by 3 bases and 0 bases, with 8 bases remaining between them. The germline CDR1 and CDR2 sequences are MGHDK and SYGVNS. DNA for the CDR3: TGTGCCAGCAGTGACCACAGTGCAACTAATGAAAAACTGTTTTTT. Encoded protein: CASSDHSATNEKLFF.

V is TRBV20-1 and J is TRBJ2-1; the D gene is possibly TRBD2 (5 bases). There are 11 residues in the CDR3. The V end was cut by 1 base, the J end by 10 bases, with 8 bases between. The germline gives CDR1 DFQATT, CDR2 SNEGSKA (reference sequence). The CDR3 sequence is CSARAGWEQFF. CDR3 DNA: TGCAGTGCTAGAGCGGGATGGGAGCAGTTCTTC.

The J gene is TRBJ1-2, the V gene TRBV24-1, with 9 bases aligning to TRBD1. The V gene end was trimmed by 0 bases and the J gene end by 6 bases; junction bases not matched to a gene: 19. The CDR3 contains 20 residues. The germline V gene encodes CDR1 KGHDR and CDR2 SFDVKD. CDR3 region: CATSDLHSPGQGGNYNGYTF. CDR3 DNA: TGTGCCACCAGTGATTTGCATTCCCCGGGACAGGGAGGGAATTATAATGGCTACACCTTC.

The J gene is TRBJ2-7, the V gene TRBV27, with TRBD1 matching 10 bases. The CDR3 runs to 15 residues. Looked up from germline, CDR1 is MNHEY and CDR2 is SMNVEV (reference sequence). The J segment lost 5 bases and the V segment lost 5 bases, leaving 9 bases of the junction unmatched. The CDR3 spells CASSRGQGLLNEQYF. In DNA, the CDR3 is TGTGCCAGCAGTAGGGGACAGGGGCTTCTGAACGAGCAGTACTTC.

This sequence joins TRBV5-4 and TRBJ2-3; 7 bases align to TRBD1. CDR1 is SGHNT and CDR2 is YYREEE in the germline V gene (reference sequence). The CDR3 sequence is 16 residues long. Unmatched junction bases numbered 7, after V lost 0 bases and J lost 3 bases. CDR3 coding DNA: TGTGCCAGCAGCTTGGGGACAGGCCCGGGGACAGATACGCAGTATTTT. This encodes CASSLGTGPGTDTQYF. Full variable domain (rest looked up from reference TRBV5-4 and TRBJ2-3): ETGVTQSPTHLIKTRGQQVTLRCSSQSGHNTVSWYQQALGQGPQFIFQYYREEENGRGNFPPRFSGLQFPNYSSELNVNALELDDSALYLCASSLGTGPGTDTQYFGPGTRLTVL.

The J gene is TRBJ2-5, the V gene TRBV4-3; 8 nucleotides align to TRBD2. The CDR3 is 14 amino acids. Germline CDR1 is LGHNA and CDR2 is YSLEER. V lost 4 bases and J lost 5; bases outside the gene matches: 6. In nucleotides, the CDR3 is TGCGCCAGCAGCCGAGTACTAGCGGCGGAGACCCAGTACTTC. As protein: CASSRVLAAETQYF.

The V and J genes are TRBV5-8 and TRBJ2-2; TRBD2 aligns across 9 bases. J lost 5 bases, V lost 1 base, and 6 bases had no gene match. Germline CDR1 SGHTS, CDR2 YDEGEE. This CDR3 has 16 amino acids. CDR3 residues: CASSLRASGTTGELFF. CDR3 nucleotide sequence: TGTGCCAGCAGCTTGCGGGCTAGCGGGACTACCGGGGAGCTGTTTTTT.

The chain has TRBV12-3 or TRBV12-4 and TRBJ1-1, with D uncertain. Between the trimmed V and J ends, which lost 5 bases and 5 bases, there was a span of 9 bases. The CDR3 extends over 12 amino acids. Here the CDR3 DNA reads TGTGCCAGCAGTATCCACCGGACTGAAGCTTTCTTT. Its translation: CASSIHRTEAFF.

This chain joins TRBV6-5 and TRBJ2-1, with 11 bases matching TRBD2. With V trimmed by 5 bases and J by 6 bases, 3 bases remained unmatched. Germline V gene lookup returns CDR1 MNHEY and CDR2 SVGAGI. CDR3 size: 14 residues. CDR3 nucleotides: TGTGCCAGCAGTCTAGCGGGAGGCCCCAATGAGCAGTTCTTC. Amino acid sequence: CASSLAGGPNEQFF.

CDR3 bases: TGTGCTAGCGGGCGGGGGGTGTCACAAGAGACCCAGTACTTC. This sequence encodes CASGRGVSQETQYF. The chain links TRBV7-7 to TRBJ2-5; 8 bases are shared with TRBD2. The CDR3 covers 14 residues. The germline gives CDR1 SSHAT, CDR2 FNYEAQ (reference sequence).

The gene calls are TRBV9 and TRBJ2-5; 7 bases map to TRBD2. Germline-derived CDR1 and CDR2 are SGDLS and YYNGEE. The junction had 6 bases not matched to a gene; V was cut back by 0 bases and J by 4 bases. This CDR3 is 15 amino acids long. In DNA, the CDR3 is TGTGCCAGCAGCGTAGCTGGGATAGCGGGAGAGACCCAGTACTTC. Translating gives CASSVAGIAGETQYF.

The genes are TRBV18 and TRBJ2-7, with D hard to call. The ends were cut back, 4 bases at V and 3 bases at J, with 16 bases in the middle. The CDR3 sequence is 15 residues long. Germline V gene data show CDR1 as KGHSH and CDR2 as LQKENI. The CDR3 region is CASSQSRNQGYEQYF. CDR3 DNA sequence: TGTGCCAGCTCACAGTCGAGGAACCAAGGCTACGAGCAGTACTTC.

For the CDR3, the DNA is TGCGCCAGCAGCCAGGGACTAGCGGCCCTGGATACGCAGTATTTT. It specifies CASSQGLAALDTQYF. The gene calls are TRBV4-3 and TRBJ2-3; 11 bases agree with TRBD2. Germline V lookup: CDR1 LGHNA, CDR2 YSLEER. Losses at the gene ends were 3 bases for V and 6 bases for J; bases not matched to a gene: 5. CDR3 length: 15 amino acids.